This T cell receptor (beta chain) derives from a study of blood T cell repertoires in COVID-19. Study context: Sources were T cells, B-cell-depleted T cells, or PBMCs; the material itself was cDNA or gDNA.

The assay was immunoSEQ multiplex PCR, and TCRdb's table has in-frame clones only and misses some. The sample holds approximately 160,000 clones, roughly 86% seen once. Germline V CDR1 and CDR2: MNHEY, SMNVEV (reference sequence). This CDR3 spans 14 amino acids. V dropped 0 bases and J dropped 9 bases, with 9 bases sitting between them. This clone came up a few times. This sequence originates from a man between 35 and 55 years old who had recovered from COVID-19. J is TRBJ1-6 and V is TRBV27; perhaps TRBD1 as D (5 bases). The sequencing sample was made of peripheral blood. The CDR3 nucleotides are TGTGCCAGCAGTTTATCGGTGGGGGGTTCACCCCTCCACTTT. Its protein is CASSLSVGGSPLHF.